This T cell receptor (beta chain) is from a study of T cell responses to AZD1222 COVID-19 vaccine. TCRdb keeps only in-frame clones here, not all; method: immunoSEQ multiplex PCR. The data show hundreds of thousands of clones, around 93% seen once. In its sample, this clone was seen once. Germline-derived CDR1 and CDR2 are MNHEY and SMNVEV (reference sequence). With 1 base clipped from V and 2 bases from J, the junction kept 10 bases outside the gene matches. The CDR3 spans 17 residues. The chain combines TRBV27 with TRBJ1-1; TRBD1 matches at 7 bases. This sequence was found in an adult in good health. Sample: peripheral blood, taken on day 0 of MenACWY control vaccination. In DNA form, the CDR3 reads TGTGCCAGCAGTTTATATCTAAACAGGGGAGGTAACACTGAAGCTTTCTTT. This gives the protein CASSLYLNRGGNTEAFF.